The subject of this entry is one T cell receptor (beta chain). In its sample, this clonotype was seen a few times. Its antigen remains undetermined. Per-base qualities were not stored, and no clone one base away is much larger. For repertoire sequencing, TCR beta CDR3 regions were amplified from RNA transcripts. The first round of RT-PCR was done with HTBI primers and the Qiagen OneStep RT-PCR kit, and was followed by a second round of multiplex PCR, then size selection and purification. Sequencing of the libraries was carried out on an Illumina HiSeq2000 in paired-end mode with 100 bp reads. Per the source publication's procedure: SOAPnuke was used to process the reads, throwing out any read that had adapters, had uncalled bases, had a mean Phred below 15, or lacked an exact constant-primer or identifier match. High-quality paired reads were merged with COPE v1.2.5. Clonotypes were defined as unique nucleotide sequences and were aligned to IMGT TRB V, D and J references using MiTCR v1.1. Analysis was restricted to V-J combinations with a frequency above 0.0001, which covered roughly 99% of repertoires. For each V-J combination, a TCR clonal expansion and chaos score was defined as F50 clonal expansion divided by the chaos observed in the TCRdist matrix. Welch's t-statistics and random forest were used to reduce the features to 13 V-J combinations, which were then used as input to a naive Bayes classifier. The Morisita-Horn index was used to measure how similar the thyroid and blood repertoires were. TCRdb handled the public reads itself, with Q25 trimming in fastp and clone calling in MiXCR, and kept productive beta chains. All rows with the same CDR3 protein become a single entry with the most common DNA and genes. The V and J calls were not made by the authors but by TCRdb's processing. A total of fewer than 650,000 distinct CDR3 sequences appear in this sample, approximately 22% of them only once. The ten largest make up approximately 6.5% of the sample.

This sample stems from a study of Graves' ophthalmopathy and Graves' hyperthyroidism (dated by TCRdb to 2016 to 2019). About the study as a whole: Peripheral blood samples were taken at the time of initial diagnosis, before any treatment was given. To explore V-J signatures that distinguish ophthalmopathy from hyperthyroidism, a discovery set of about a hundred patients was enrolled, made up of over 40 with ophthalmopathy and 57 with stable hyperthyroidism. In total, some 130 blood samples were TCR-sequenced: approximately 40 ophthalmopathy, 80 or so hyperthyroidism and roughly 17 hyperthyroidism-to-ophthalmopathy patients. Once sampling was done, hyperthyroidism patients were given methimazole at a starting dose of 30 mg daily, while ophthalmopathy patients were given high-dose intravenous methylprednisolone. In about six hyperthyroidism patients, the T-cell repertoires found in thyroid tissue were compared with those found in blood. An independent validation cohort was composed of fewer than 20 hyperthyroidism patients and around 16 patients who later progressed from hyperthyroidism to ophthalmopathy. TCR beta repertoire signatures were used to distinguish Graves' ophthalmopathy from Graves' hyperthyroidism and to predict progression to ophthalmopathy. The 100 or so discovery patients were randomly split 7:3 into training and test sets.

A patient counted as having stable hyperthyroidism if there was no progression to ophthalmopathy within 18 months of follow-up. The hyperthyroidism patients were 18 to 65 years old and newly diagnosed, with a disease duration of less than 2 months. Patients were excluded if they had other autoimmune diseases, uncontrolled infections, pregnancy or lactation. Diagnosis relied on clinical symptoms, serum thyroxine, TRAb, thyroid ultrasound and orbital computed tomography. Using Ficoll-Paque density gradient centrifugation, PBMCs were isolated from 9.5 to 10 ml of fresh peripheral blood. Total RNA was extracted using Trizol reagent, and RNA quality was checked on an Agilent 2100 Bioanalyzer. V trim: 0 bases; J trim: 3 bases; unmatched bases: 2. Sequences SGDLS (CDR1) and YYNGEE (CDR2) are obtained from the germline V gene. The CDR3 sequence holds 14 residues, the cysteine and phenylalanine included. Here the CDR3 DNA is all that survives: 42 bases in frame from base 1.

Study-wide conclusions, independent of this receptor: In validation, the model predicted ophthalmopathy progression with about 71% sensitivity and 72.22% specificity; some 13 predicted patients were CT-confirmed with GO in a median of approximately 6.5 months. No statistical method was used to predetermine the sample size, and group allocation was not hidden from the investigators. In cross-validation, the 13-signature model distinguished ophthalmopathy from stable hyperthyroidism with approximately 90% sensitivity and about 81% specificity, while in the test set the corresponding values were roughly 80% and 75%. Among expanded thyroid clonotypes with frequency above 0.001, most also showed up in blood, which suggests that blood repertoires may reflect the thyroid immune response.

The sequence came from a woman between 18 and 30 years old with stable Graves' hyperthyroidism. Some clones in this sample may be carry-over from other donors' samples. Donor details come from another sample of the same person, matched by shared clones. Source material: peripheral blood. The chain is made from TRBV9 and TRBJ2-7, with 8 central nucleotides matching TRBD1. The sequence in DNA is TGTGCCAGCAGCGTAGGTGGGACAGGCTACGAGCAGTACTTC. The encoded protein is CASSVGGTGYEQYF.